Listed below are T cell receptor beta chains from one sample, sequenced in a study of PD-L1 blockade in urothelial cancer. Profiled with immunoSEQ multiplex PCR; TCRdb holds only in-frame clones, not every one. The table records 85,000 to 100,000 clones, 90% of them present only once. The input for sequencing was PBMCs, taken around atezolizumab (anti-PD-L1) treatment. These receptors were obtained from a man aged 60-69 years with urothelial cancer. Both conserved end residues are part of each CDR3. The D gene is left open where the match is weak. Part of the rows lack a size; the others show once, few, many or a class for expanded clones.

J gene	D gene	V gene	clone size	CDR3 DNA	CDR3 protein
TRBJ2-3	TRBD2	TRBV4-1	.	TGCGCCAGCAGCCGTAGGGAGGGAAGCGGGGTCCGATCTAGCACAGATACGCAGTATTTT	CASSRREGSGVRSSTDTQYF
TRBJ1-1	.	TRBV30	.	TGTGCCTGGAGTGAGAGCCGGGTCAACTGGCAAGCTTTCTTT	CAWSESRVNWQAFF
TRBJ2-2	TRBD1	TRBV5-6	.	TGTGCCAGCAGCTGGACCGGGACAGGGAGAAAAACCGGGGAGCTGTTTTTT	CASSWTGTGRKTGELFF
TRBJ2-5	TRBD2	TRBV4-2	.	TGTGCCAGCAGCTCAAGCGGGGGCAATCAAGAGACCCAGTACTTC	CASSSSGGNQETQYF
TRBJ2-3	TRBD2	TRBV2	once	TGTGCCAGCAGTGAATGGGCCCTAGCGGGAGAATCATATTTT	CASSEWALAGESYF
TRBJ2-5	.	TRBV5-1	.	TGCGCCAGCAGCTTGGTGGGGGGCCAAGAGACCCAGTACTTC	CASSLVGGQETQYF
TRBJ2-1	TRBD1	TRBV5-6	once	TGTGCCAGCAGATACGGGACAGAATACAATGAGCAGTTCTTC	CASRYGTEYNEQFF
TRBJ1-5	.	TRBV21-1	.	TGTGCCAGCACCCAGGGGAACCATTTT	CASTQGNHF
TRBJ2-4	TRBD1	TRBV4-2	once	TGTGCCAGCAGCCAAGAGGGGGGACAGGGGGCGGAGGCCCCCAAAAACATTCAGTACTTC	CASSQEGGQGAEAPKNIQYF
TRBJ1-2	.	TRBV9	few	TGTGCCAGCAGCGTAGACGCGGATCCTTATGGCTACACCTTC	CASSVDADPYGYTF
TRBJ2-1	.	TRBV7-2	.	TGTGCCAGCAGGGAGGCCCCAGCGGGCTACAATGAGCAGTTCTTC	CASREAPAGYNEQFF
TRBJ2-3	TRBD1	TRBV6-6	.	TGTGCCAGCAGCCTTCAAGGGGGACAGGGCACAGATACGCAGTATTTT	CASSLQGGQGTDTQYF
TRBJ1-1	.	TRBV7-3	.	TGTGCCAGCAGCTTAATAGTAGGGGACACTGAAGCTTTCTTT	CASSLIVGDTEAFF
TRBJ2-3	.	TRBV6-1	.	TGTGCCAGCAGGGAAGGAGGAGATACGCAGTATTTT	CASREGGDTQYF
TRBJ2-7	.	TRBV5-4	.	TGTGCCAGCAGCTCCTACCGGGACTCCTACGAGCAGTACTTC	CASSSYRDSYEQYF
TRBJ1-5	.	TRBV6-1	once	TGTGCCAGCACAGGGTATAGCAATCAGCCCCAGCATTTT	CASTGYSNQPQHF
TRBJ2-2	.	TRBV28	.	TGTGCCAGCAGTTTGAGTCGAGCGACCGGGGAGCTGTTTTTT	CASSLSRATGELFF
TRBJ1-3	.	TRBV7-8	once	TGTGCCAGCAGCCCCACCCCAGGGAAGGGCTTTGGGACCATATATTTT	CASSPTPGKGFGTIYF
TRBJ2-2	TRBD1	TRBV28	.	TGTGCCAGCAGTTTACCCGACAGGGGAATCTCCGGGGAGCTGTTTTTT	CASSLPDRGISGELFF
TRBJ2-7	TRBD2	TRBV6-5	.	TGTGCCAGCAGCCAGCGGGAGGGGTACGAGCAGTACTTC	CASSQREGYEQYF
TRBJ2-2	TRBD1	TRBV11-1	.	TGTGCCAGCAGCCTCCGGACAGGGCTGACAACCGGGGAGCTGTTTTTT	CASSLRTGLTTGELFF
TRBJ2-1	.	TRBV11-2	once	TGTGCCAGCAGCTTATACCCCACGGTCGCTCGCTACAATGAGCAGTTCTTC	CASSLYPTVARYNEQFF
TRBJ2-7	.	TRBV7-2	.	TGTGCCAGCAGCTTAAAACTCCCCGGAGTCGAGCAGTACTTC	CASSLKLPGVEQYF
TRBJ2-3	.	TRBV9	.	TGTGCCAGCAGCTCGACATTAGATACGCAGTATTTT	CASSSTLDTQYF
TRBJ1-2	TRBD1	TRBV2	.	TGTGCCAGCAGTGTCCCAGGGGGGGGCTACACCTTC	CASSVPGGGYTF
TRBJ2-7	.	TRBV6-1	.	TGTGCCAGCAGTGAAGCGGGAGCTACCTACGAGCAGTACTTC	CASSEAGATYEQYF
TRBJ2-5	TRBD1	TRBV27	.	TGTGCCAGCAGTTCAGTCCGGGACAGTAGAGAGACCCAGTACTTC	CASSSVRDSRETQYF
TRBJ1-2	.	TRBV5-6	once	TGTGCCAGCAGCTTGTCCGGGAGGGACTATGGCTACACCTTC	CASSLSGRDYGYTF
TRBJ2-1	.	TRBV9	.	TGTGCCAGCAGCGCAGGCATAGAGAATGAGCAGTTCTTC	CASSAGIENEQFF
TRBJ2-7	.	TRBV5-1	.	TGCGCCAGCAATCCGGGATCGTGGAACGAGCAGTACTTC	CASNPGSWNEQYF
TRBJ2-2	TRBD1	TRBV11-2	.	TGTGCCAGCAGCTTAAATACAGGGGGAACCGGGGAGCTGTTTTTT	CASSLNTGGTGELFF
TRBJ1-2	.	TRBV10-3	.	TGTGCCATCAGTGAAGGCGGAGACTATGGCTACACCTTC	CAISEGGDYGYTF
TRBJ2-5	.	TRBV2	.	TGTGCCAGCCAAACCCAGGGGGGCGGAGGGGAGACCCAGTACTTC	CASQTQGGGGETQYF
TRBJ1-1	TRBD1	TRBV5-1	.	TGCGCCAGCAGCTCTGATCCCGGGACAGCCGAAGCTTTCTTT	CASSSDPGTAEAFF
TRBJ2-5	.	TRBV7-9	.	TGTGCCAGCAGCTTGGACGACAGCGCAGAGACCCAGTACTTC	CASSLDDSAETQYF
TRBJ2-3	.	TRBV5-1	.	TGCGCCAGCAGCACGACAGGTAACCCCCTGGGAGATACGCAGTATTTT	CASSTTGNPLGDTQYF
TRBJ2-3	.	TRBV10-2	.	TGCGCCAGCAGTGTAGAACAGAAAAATACGCAGTATTTT	CASSVEQKNTQYF
TRBJ2-7	.	TRBV6-5	.	TGTGCCAGCAGTTATTTGGGGGGCGAGCAGTACTTC	CASSYLGGEQYF
TRBJ2-3	TRBD2	TRBV4-2	once	TGTGCCAGCAGCCAAGATCTCAGAGGGACTAGCGGAGATACGCAGTATTTT	CASSQDLRGTSGDTQYF
TRBJ2-1	.	TRBV19	.	TGTGCCAGTCAAGCGGGGACATACAATGAGCAGTTCTTC	CASQAGTYNEQFF
TRBJ1-1	.	TRBV7-2	.	TGTGCCAGCAGCTTAGATATGTATGGGCAGGGGAAGAACACTGAAGCTTTCTTT	CASSLDMYGQGKNTEAFF
TRBJ2-7	TRBD2	TRBV4-3	.	TGCGCCAGCAGCCAAGATGTGGGTAGCGGGGGCTTCTCCTACGAGCAGTACTTC	CASSQDVGSGGFSYEQYF